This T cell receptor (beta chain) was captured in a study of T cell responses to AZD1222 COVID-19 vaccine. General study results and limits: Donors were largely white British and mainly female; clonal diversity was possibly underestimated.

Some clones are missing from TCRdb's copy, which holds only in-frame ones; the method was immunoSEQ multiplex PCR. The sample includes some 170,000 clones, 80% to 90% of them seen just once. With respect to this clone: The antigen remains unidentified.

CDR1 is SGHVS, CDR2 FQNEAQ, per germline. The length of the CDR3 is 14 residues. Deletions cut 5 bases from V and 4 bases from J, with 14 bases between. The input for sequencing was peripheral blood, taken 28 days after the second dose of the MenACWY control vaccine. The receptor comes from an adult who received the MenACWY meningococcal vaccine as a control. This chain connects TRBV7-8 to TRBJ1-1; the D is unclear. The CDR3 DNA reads TGTGCCAGCAGCCCCGTCGGGTACGGCACTGAAGCTTTCTTT. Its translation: CASSPVGYGTEAFF.